This T cell receptor (beta chain) was profiled in a study of blood T cells in healthy people across ages. Study conclusions and caveats: The study lacked donor CMV status, which possibly confounded expanded clonotype changes. A roughly linear age-dependent decrease characterized TCR beta diversity per million T cells. Underestimates were what the diversity estimates from one million T cells were considered to be.

Researchers report isolating at least 6 million PBMCs per sample. This clonotype was seen only a few times. The target antigen is unknown. It was with a sample-barcoded 5' primer and a J-beta primer mix that a second PCR of about 6 to 12 cycles was run. MiXCR, run by TCRdb on the 5' RACE reads, gives a single entry per CDR3 protein. The table records about 1,600,000 distinct CDR3 sequences, 35% to 45% of them present only once. What was sequenced was blood. This TCR derives from a woman in her late teens or twenties in good health.

The CDR3, as DNA: TGCGCCAGCAGCCGACTAGCGGGAGGAAGGAGGTTGCAGTACTTC. It translates to CASSRLAGGRRLQYF. The chain links TRBV5-1 to TRBJ2-7, with 13 positions matching TRBD2. This CDR3 contains 15 residues. After removal of 4 bases from V and 9 bases from J, the junction contained 10 bases not matched to a gene. The germline CDR1 and CDR2 sequences are SGHRS and YFSETQ.